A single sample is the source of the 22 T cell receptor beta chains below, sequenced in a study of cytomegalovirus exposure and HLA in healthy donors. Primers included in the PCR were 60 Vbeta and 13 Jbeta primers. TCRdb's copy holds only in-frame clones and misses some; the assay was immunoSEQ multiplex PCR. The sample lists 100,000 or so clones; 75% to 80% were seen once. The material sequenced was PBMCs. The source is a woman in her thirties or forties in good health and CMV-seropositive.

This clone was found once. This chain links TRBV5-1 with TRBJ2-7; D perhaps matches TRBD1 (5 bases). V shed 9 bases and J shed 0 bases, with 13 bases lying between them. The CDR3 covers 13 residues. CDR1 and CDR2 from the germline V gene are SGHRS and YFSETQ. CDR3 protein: CATSSGASYEQYF. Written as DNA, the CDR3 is TGCGCCACATCGAGTGGGGCCTCCTACGAGCAGTACTTC. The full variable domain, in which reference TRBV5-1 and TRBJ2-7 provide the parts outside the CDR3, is KAGVTQTPRYLIKTRGQQVTLSCSPISGHRSVSWYQQTPGQGLQFLFEYFSETQRNKGNFPGRFSGRQFSNSRSEMNVSTLELGDSALYLCATSSGASYEQYFGPGTRLTVT.

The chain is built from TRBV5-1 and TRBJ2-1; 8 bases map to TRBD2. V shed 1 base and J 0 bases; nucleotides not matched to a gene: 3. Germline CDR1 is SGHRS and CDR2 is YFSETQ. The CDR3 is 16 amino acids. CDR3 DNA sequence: TGCGCCAGCAGCTTGTTTGGGACTAGCTCCTACAATGAGCAGTTCTTC. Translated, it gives CASSLFGTSSYNEQFF.

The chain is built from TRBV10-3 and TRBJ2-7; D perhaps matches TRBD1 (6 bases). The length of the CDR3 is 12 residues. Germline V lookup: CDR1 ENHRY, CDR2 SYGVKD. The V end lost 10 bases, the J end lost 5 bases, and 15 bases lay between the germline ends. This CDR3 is CATTNREHEQYF. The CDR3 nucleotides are TGTGCCACCACGAACAGGGAACACGAGCAGTACTTC.

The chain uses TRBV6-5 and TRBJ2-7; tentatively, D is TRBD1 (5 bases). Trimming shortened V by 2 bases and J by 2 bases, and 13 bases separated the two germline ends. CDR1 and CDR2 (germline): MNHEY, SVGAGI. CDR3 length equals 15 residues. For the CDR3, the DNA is TGTGCCAGCAGTTACGATTGGTCCAGGGCCTACGAGCAGTACTTC. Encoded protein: CASSYDWSRAYEQYF.

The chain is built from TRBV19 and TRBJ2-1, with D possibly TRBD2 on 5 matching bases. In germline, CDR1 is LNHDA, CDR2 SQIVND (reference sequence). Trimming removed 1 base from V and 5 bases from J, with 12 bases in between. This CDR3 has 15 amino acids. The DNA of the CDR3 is TGTGCCAGTAGTATAGCGGGGTCACGGGACAATGAGCAGTTCTTC. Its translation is CASSIAGSRDNEQFF.

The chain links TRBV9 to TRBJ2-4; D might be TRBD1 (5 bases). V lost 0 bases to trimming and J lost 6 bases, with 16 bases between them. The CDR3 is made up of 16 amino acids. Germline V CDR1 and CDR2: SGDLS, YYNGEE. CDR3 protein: CASSVEGVAASNIQYF. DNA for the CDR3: TGTGCCAGCAGCGTAGAAGGGGTAGCAGCCTCAAACATTCAGTACTTC.

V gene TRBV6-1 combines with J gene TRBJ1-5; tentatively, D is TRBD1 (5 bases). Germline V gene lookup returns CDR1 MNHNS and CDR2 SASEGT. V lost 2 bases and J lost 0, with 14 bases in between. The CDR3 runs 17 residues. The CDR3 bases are TGTGCCAGCAGTGAATATAGCGGGACGGATAGCAATCAGCCCCAGCATTTT. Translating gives CASSEYSGTDSNQPQHF.

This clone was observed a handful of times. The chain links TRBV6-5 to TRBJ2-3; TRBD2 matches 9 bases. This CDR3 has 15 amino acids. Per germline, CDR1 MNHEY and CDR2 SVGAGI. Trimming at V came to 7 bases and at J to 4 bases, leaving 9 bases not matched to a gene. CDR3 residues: CASKRGAGGADTQYF. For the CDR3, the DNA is TGTGCCAGCAAAAGGGGGGCGGGGGGGGCAGATACGCAGTATTTT.

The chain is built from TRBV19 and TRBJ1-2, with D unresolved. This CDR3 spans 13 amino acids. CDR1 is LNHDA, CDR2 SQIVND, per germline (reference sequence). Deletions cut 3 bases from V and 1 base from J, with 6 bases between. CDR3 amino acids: CASSIEFNYGYTF. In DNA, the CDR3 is TGTGCCAGTAGTATTGAGTTTAACTATGGCTACACCTTC.

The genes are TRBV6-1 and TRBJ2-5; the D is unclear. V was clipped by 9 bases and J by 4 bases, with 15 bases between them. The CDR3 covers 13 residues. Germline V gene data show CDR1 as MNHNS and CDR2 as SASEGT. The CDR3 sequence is CASSRDMAETQYF. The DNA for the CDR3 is TGTGCCAGTTCGCGAGACATGGCAGAGACCCAGTACTTC.

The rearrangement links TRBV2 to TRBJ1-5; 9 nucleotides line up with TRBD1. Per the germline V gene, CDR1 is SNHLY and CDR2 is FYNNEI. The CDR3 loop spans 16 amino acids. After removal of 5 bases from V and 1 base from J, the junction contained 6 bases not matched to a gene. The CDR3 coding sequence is TGTGCCAGCAGTCAGAACGACAGGGGGAGCAATCAGCCCCAGCATTTT. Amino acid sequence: CASSQNDRGSNQPQHF.

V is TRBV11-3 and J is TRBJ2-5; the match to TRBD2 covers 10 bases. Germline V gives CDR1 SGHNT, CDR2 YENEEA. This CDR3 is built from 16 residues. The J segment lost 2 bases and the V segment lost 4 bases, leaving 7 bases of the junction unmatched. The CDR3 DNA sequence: TGTGCCAGCAGCTCGACCTCTAGCGGGGGACAAGAGACCCAGTACTTC. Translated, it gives CASSSTSSGGQETQYF.

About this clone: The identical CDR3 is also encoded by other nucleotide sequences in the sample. The CDR3 region has the DNA TGTGCCACGAACAGGGTCTTGAACACTGAAGCTTTCTTT. Translation gives CATNRVLNTEAFF. The J gene is TRBJ1-1, the V gene TRBV10-3; D is possibly TRBD1 (6 bases). Germline V lookup: CDR1 ENHRY, CDR2 SYGVKD. This CDR3 comprises 13 residues. V lost 10 bases to trimming and J lost 0 bases, with 12 bases between them.

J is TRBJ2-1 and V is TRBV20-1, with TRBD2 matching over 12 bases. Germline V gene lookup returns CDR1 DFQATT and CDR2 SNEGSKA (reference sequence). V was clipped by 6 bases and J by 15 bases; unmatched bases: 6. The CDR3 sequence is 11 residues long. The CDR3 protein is CSANGLAGWFF. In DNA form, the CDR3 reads TGCAGTGCAAACGGACTAGCGGGGTGGTTCTTC.

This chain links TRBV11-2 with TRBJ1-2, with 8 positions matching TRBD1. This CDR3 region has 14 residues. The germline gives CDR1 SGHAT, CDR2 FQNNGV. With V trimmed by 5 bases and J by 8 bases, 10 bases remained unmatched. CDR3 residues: CASSRIDRGGGYTF. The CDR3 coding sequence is TGTGCCAGCAGCCGCATCGACAGGGGCGGCGGCTACACCTTC.

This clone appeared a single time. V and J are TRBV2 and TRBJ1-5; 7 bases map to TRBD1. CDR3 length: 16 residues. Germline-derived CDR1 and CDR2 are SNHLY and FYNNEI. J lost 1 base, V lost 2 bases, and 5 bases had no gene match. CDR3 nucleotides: TGTGCCAGCAGTGAACTCGGCAGGGGGAGCAATCAGCCCCAGCATTTT. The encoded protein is CASSELGRGSNQPQHF.

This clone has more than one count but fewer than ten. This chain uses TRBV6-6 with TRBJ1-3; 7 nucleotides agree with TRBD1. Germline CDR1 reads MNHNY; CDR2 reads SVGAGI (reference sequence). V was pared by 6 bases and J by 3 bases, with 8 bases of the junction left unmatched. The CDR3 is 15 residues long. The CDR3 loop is CASSHGQAGGNTIYF. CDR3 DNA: TGTGCCAGCAGCCACGGACAGGCGGGTGGAAACACCATATATTTT.

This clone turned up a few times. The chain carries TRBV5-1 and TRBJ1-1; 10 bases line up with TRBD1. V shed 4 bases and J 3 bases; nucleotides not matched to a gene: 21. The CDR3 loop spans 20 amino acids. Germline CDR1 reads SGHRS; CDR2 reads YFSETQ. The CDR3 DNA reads TGCGCCAGCAGCCCAAGGGGAACCATGGGACAGGGGAGGAAGGACACTGAAGCTTTCTTT. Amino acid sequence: CASSPRGTMGQGRKDTEAFF.

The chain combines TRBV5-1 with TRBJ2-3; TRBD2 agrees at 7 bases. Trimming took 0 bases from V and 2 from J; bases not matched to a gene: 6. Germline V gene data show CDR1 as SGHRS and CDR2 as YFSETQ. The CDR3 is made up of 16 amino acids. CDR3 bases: TGCGCCAGCAGCTTGGATCGAGCGGGGCTCACAGATACGCAGTATTTT. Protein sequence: CASSLDRAGLTDTQYF.

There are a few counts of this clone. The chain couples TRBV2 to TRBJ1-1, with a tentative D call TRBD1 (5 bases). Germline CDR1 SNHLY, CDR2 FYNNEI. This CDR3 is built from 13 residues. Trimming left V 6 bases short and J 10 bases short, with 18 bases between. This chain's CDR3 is CASSREERRGAFF. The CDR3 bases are TGTGCCAGCAGCAGGGAAGAACGGAGGGGAGCTTTCTTT.

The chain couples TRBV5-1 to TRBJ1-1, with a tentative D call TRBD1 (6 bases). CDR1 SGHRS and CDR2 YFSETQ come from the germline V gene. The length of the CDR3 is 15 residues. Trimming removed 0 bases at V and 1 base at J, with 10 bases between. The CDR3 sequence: CASSLGDRWNTEAFF. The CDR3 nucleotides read TGCGCCAGCAGCTTGGGAGACAGGTGGAACACTGAAGCTTTCTTT.

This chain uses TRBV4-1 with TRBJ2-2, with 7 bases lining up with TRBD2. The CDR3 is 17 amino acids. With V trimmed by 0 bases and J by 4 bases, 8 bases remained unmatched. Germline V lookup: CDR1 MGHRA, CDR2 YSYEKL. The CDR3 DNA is TGCGCCAGCAGCCAAGACCGACTCGCGGGGGTCACCGGGGAGCTGTTTTTT. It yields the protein CASSQDRLAGVTGELFF.